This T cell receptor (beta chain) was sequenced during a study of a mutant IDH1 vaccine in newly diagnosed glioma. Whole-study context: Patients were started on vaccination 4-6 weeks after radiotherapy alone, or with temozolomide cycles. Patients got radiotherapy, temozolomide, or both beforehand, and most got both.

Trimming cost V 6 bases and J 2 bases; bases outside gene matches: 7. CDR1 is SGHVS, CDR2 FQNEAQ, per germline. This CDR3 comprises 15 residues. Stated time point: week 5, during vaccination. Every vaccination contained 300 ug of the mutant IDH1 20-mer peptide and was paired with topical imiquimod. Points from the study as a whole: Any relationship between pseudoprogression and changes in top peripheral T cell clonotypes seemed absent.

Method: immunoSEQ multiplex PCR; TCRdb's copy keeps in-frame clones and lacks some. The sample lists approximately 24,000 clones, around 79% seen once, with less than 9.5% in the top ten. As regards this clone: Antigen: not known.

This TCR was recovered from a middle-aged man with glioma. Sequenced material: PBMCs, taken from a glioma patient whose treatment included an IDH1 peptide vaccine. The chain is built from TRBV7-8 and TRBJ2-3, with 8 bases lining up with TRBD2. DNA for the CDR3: TGTGCCAGCAGTCCTAGCGGGCCTTACACAGATACGCAGTATTTT. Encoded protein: CASSPSGPYTDTQYF.